A selection of T cell receptor beta chains follows, all from one sample in a study of low-dose radiotherapy and immunotherapy resistance in tumors. MiXCR, run by TCRdb on the reads, gives a single entry per CDR3 protein. The data contain about 89,000 distinct CDR3 sequences, under 9.5% of them singletons. The sequencing here drew on PBMCs, taken before treatment. These receptor sequences come from a male donor with prostate cancer. CDR3s include the opening cysteine and the closing phenylalanine or tryptophan. D genes are given only for firm matches. Rows may omit the clone size; those that give it use once, few, many or a size class.

>TRBD2|TRBV24-1|many|15|TRBJ2-1
CATSTSGSGSNEQFF
TGTGCCACCAGCACTAGCGGGAGTGGCTCCAATGAGCAGTTCTTC
>NA|TRBV4-3|many|17|TRBJ2-4
CASSPTLGVGDKNIQYF
TGCGCCAGCAGCCCGACCTTAGGAGTGGGGGACAAAAACATTCAGTACTTC
>NA|TRBV9|many|12|TRBJ2-1
CASSEFGDEQFF
TGTGCCAGCAGCGAGTTCGGCGATGAGCAGTTCTTC
>NA|TRBV2|many|13|TRBJ1-2
CATGTVGRVGYTF
TGTGCCACGGGGACGGTTGGCAGGGTTGGCTACACCTTC
>TRBD1|TRBV12-3/TRBV12-4|many|14|TRBJ2-7
CASSLSGTGGEQYF
TGTGCCAGCAGTTTGTCCGGGACAGGGGGCGAGCAGTACTTC
>TRBD2|TRBV29-1|many|14|TRBJ2-3
CSAQSSGSTDTQYF
TGCAGCGCCCAGAGTAGCGGGAGCACAGATACGCAGTATTTT
>NA|TRBV20-1|many|14|TRBJ2-1
CSAPQGTKRNEQFF
TGCAGTGCCCCCCAGGGGACTAAGCGCAATGAGCAGTTCTTC
>TRBD1|TRBV27|many|15|TRBJ1-5
CASSPTGRIYQPQHF
TGTGCCAGCAGCCCGACAGGGAGGATTTATCAGCCCCAGCATTTT
>NA|TRBV28|many|16|TRBJ2-1
CASSLELRASYNEQFF
TGTGCCAGCAGTTTAGAGTTGCGGGCCTCCTACAATGAGCAGTTCTTC
>TRBD2|TRBV6-2/TRBV6-3|NA|15|TRBJ2-5
CASSLAGGGGETQYF
TGTGCCAGCAGTCTAGCGGGAGGGGGCGGAGAGACCCAGTACTTC
>NA|TRBV20-1|NA|12|TRBJ2-7
CSAPLTTYEQYF
TGCAGTGCTCCCCTGACGACCTACGAGCAGTACTTC
>NA|TRBV15|many|17|TRBJ2-3
CATSRSPLVRSPDTQYF
TGTGCCACCAGCAGAAGCCCCCTTGTCCGGAGCCCAGATACGCAGTATTTT
>TRBD1|TRBV29-1|medium-sized|13|TRBJ2-7
CSVMDRLSYEQYF
TGCAGCGTTATGGACAGGCTCTCCTACGAGCAGTACTTC
>NA|TRBV10-3|many|13|TRBJ2-5
CAISPSREETQYF
TGTGCCATCAGTCCGTCGCGGGAAGAGACCCAGTACTTC